The 27 T cell receptor beta chains below were found in one sample sequenced in a study of cytomegalovirus exposure and HLA in healthy donors. Vbeta (60) and Jbeta (13) primers were used in the PCR. Assay: immunoSEQ multiplex PCR; the TCRdb copy retains only in-frame clones and omits some. The data hold roughly 120,000 clones, with just over 15% observed a single time. Sequencing used PBMCs. The source of these receptors is a woman between 18 and 29 years old in good health and CMV-seronegative.

This chain joins TRBV6-1 and TRBJ1-1; D gene ambiguous. The germline gives CDR1 MNHNS, CDR2 SASEGT. Trimming took 2 bases from V and 5 from J, leaving 18 bases between them. CDR3 length equals 16 residues. This CDR3 is CASSESRRLTGTEAFF. The CDR3 DNA is TGTGCCAGCAGTGAAAGTCGGCGGCTCACGGGAACTGAAGCTTTCTTT.

The rearrangement uses TRBV12-5 and TRBJ2-3; 9 bases align to TRBD1. Germline CDR1 LGHNT, CDR2 FRNRAP. The length of the CDR3 is 17 residues. V shed 2 bases and J 2 bases; nucleotides not matched to a gene: 8. Here the CDR3 reads CASGLTRRTGDTDTQYF. As DNA, the CDR3 is TGTGCTAGTGGTTTGACACGAAGGACAGGGGACACAGATACGCAGTATTTT.

This chain joins TRBV7-6 and TRBJ2-5; no clear D gene. Trimming stripped 5 bases from V and 0 bases from J, with 10 bases between. Germline CDR1 reads SGHVS; CDR2 reads FNYEAQ. The CDR3 sequence is 14 residues long. The CDR3 spells CASSISGYQETQYF. The CDR3 DNA reads TGTGCCAGCAGCATTTCGGGTTACCAAGAGACCCAGTACTTC.

The chain carries TRBV27 and TRBJ2-7, with TRBD2 identical over 10 bases. Germline assignment: CDR1 MNHEY and CDR2 SMNVEV (reference sequence). The CDR3 loop spans 15 amino acids. V trimming: 6 bases; J trimming: 2 bases; junction bases outside the gene matches: 7. The CDR3 region is CASRPPAGGPYEQYF. The CDR3 DNA reads as TGTGCCAGCAGGCCCCCAGCGGGGGGGCCCTACGAGCAGTACTTC.

The J gene is TRBJ2-5, the V gene TRBV28; TRBD2 matches 9 bases. CDR1 and CDR2 (germline): MDHEN, SYDVKM. This CDR3 is 16 amino acids long. The trim removed 3 bases at V and 2 bases at J, leaving 7 bases unmatched. CDR3 DNA: TGTGCCAGCAGTTTGTCGCGGGGGGGAGGGCAAGAGACCCAGTACTTC. Protein: CASSLSRGGGQETQYF. Supplemented by reference TRBV28 and TRBJ2-5, the full variable domain reads DVKVTQSSRYLVKRTGEKVFLECVQDMDHENMFWYRQDPGLGLRLIYFSYDVKMKEKGDIPEGYSVSREKKERFSLILESASTNQTSMYLCASSLSRGGGQETQYFGPGTRLLVL.

This clone was detected a few times. This chain connects TRBV2 to TRBJ2-5; 10 bases are a match to TRBD2. Germline V gene lookup returns CDR1 SNHLY and CDR2 FYNNEI. V shed 7 bases and J 1 base; nucleotides not matched to a gene: 12. This CDR3 is built from 17 residues. The CDR3 loop is CASIFPAVAGGQETQYF. CDR3 coding DNA: TGTGCCAGCATTTTCCCGGCAGTAGCGGGGGGCCAAGAGACCCAGTACTTC.

The table lists this clone with a few counts. The sample contains more than one DNA sequence encoding this CDR3. This chain uses TRBV20-1 with TRBJ1-4; D uncertain. V was cut by 6 bases and J by 8 bases, with 10 bases left in between. The CDR3 runs 11 residues. The V gene's germline CDR1 is DFQATT and CDR2 SNEGSKA (reference sequence). CDR3 coding DNA: TGCAGTGCCGATAGAGAGGAAAAACTGTTTTTT. Amino acid sequence: CSADREEKLFF.

The chain uses TRBV27 and TRBJ2-3, with D possibly matching TRBD2 (6 bases). V was shortened by 8 bases and J by 6 bases, with 18 bases between the two germline ends. The CDR3 totals 14 residues. The germline V gene encodes CDR1 MNHEY and CDR2 SMNVEV (reference sequence). Written as DNA, the CDR3 is TGTGCCAGCGGTCGACTAGTCCTACCCGATACGCAGTATTTT. Encoded protein: CASGRLVLPDTQYF.

CDR3 nucleotides: TGCAGCGTTGTAGGTCTAGCGGGAGTGAACGAGCAGTACTTC. Its protein is CSVVGLAGVNEQYF. The J gene is TRBJ2-7, the V gene TRBV29-1; TRBD2 matches 10 bases. Germline CDR1 is SQVTM and CDR2 is ANQGSEA. The CDR3 sequence is 14 residues long. Losses at the gene ends were 4 bases for V and 5 bases for J; bases not matched to a gene: 8.

The chain is built from TRBV27 and TRBJ2-6; a weak D match, TRBD1 (6 bases). The CDR3 consists of 14 residues. From germline, CDR1 is MNHEY and CDR2 SMNVEV (reference sequence). Trimming shortened V by 8 bases and J by 2 bases, and 10 bases separated the two germline ends. CDR3 nucleotide sequence: TGTGCCAGCGCTACAGGGACTGGGGCCAACGTCCTGACTTTC. Translating gives CASATGTGANVLTF.

The sample holds a few counts of this clone. The V and J genes are TRBV4-2 and TRBJ1-2; the D is unclear. CDR1 LGHNA and CDR2 YNFKEQ come from the germline V gene. This CDR3 is 14 amino acids long. With 0 bases removed from V and 5 bases from J, the gap between germline ends came to 10 bases. CDR3 region: CASSQESGVYGYTF. Here the CDR3 DNA reads TGTGCCAGCAGCCAAGAGTCGGGAGTTTATGGCTACACCTTC.

This clone was picked up a small number of times. The genes are TRBV6-6 and TRBJ2-3, with 9 bases fitting TRBD2. V lost 5 bases to trimming and J lost 1 base; unmatched junction nucleotides: 4. This CDR3 contains 15 residues. Germline CDR1 reads MNHNY; CDR2 reads SVGAGI (reference sequence). For the CDR3, the DNA is TGTGCCAGCAGTGGACTAGCGAGCCGCACAGATACGCAGTATTTT. It encodes CASSGLASRTDTQYF.

The chain employs TRBV5-4 and TRBJ2-7; D is perhaps TRBD1 (6 bases). Trimming cost V 0 bases and J 4 bases, with 8 bases left between them. The CDR3 runs to 13 residues. Germline V gene lookup returns CDR1 SGHNT and CDR2 YYREEE (reference sequence). In DNA, the CDR3 is TGTGCCAGCAGCTTGGCAGGGGAGTACGAGCAGTACTTC. As protein: CASSLAGEYEQYF.

This clone was picked up a small number of times. The chain couples TRBV5-1 to TRBJ2-5, with 7 nucleotides matching TRBD1. The CDR3 is made up of 14 amino acids. Germline-derived CDR1 and CDR2 are SGHRS and YFSETQ. With 4 bases clipped from V and 5 bases from J, the junction kept 8 bases outside the gene matches. In nucleotides, the CDR3 is TGCGCCAGCAGCCCGGACAGGCCCCCGGAGACCCAGTACTTC. Amino acids: CASSPDRPPETQYF.

The chain joins TRBV10-3 to TRBJ2-7, with 8 bases aligning to TRBD1. V lost 2 bases, J lost 3 bases, and 6 bases stayed unmatched. CDR1 is ENHRY, CDR2 SYGVKD, per germline. The CDR3 length is 15 residues. CDR3 sequence (DNA): TGTGCCATCAGTGAGCCCGGGACAGGACTCTACGAGCAGTACTTC. This sequence encodes CAISEPGTGLYEQYF.

The gene calls are TRBV28 and TRBJ1-6; D may be TRBD1 (5 bases). Per the germline V gene, CDR1 is MDHEN and CDR2 is SYDVKM. CDR3 size: 15 residues. Trimming took off 6 bases at V and 7 bases at J, with 16 bases between the two ends. In nucleotides, the CDR3 is TGTGCCAGCAGCCCGACAGCTGCGTGGAATTCACCCCTCCACTTT. Protein: CASSPTAAWNSPLHF. The variable domain in full, completed from reference TRBV28 and TRBJ1-6, reads DVKVTQSSRYLVKRTGEKVFLECVQDMDHENMFWYRQDPGLGLRLIYFSYDVKMKEKGDIPEGYSVSREKKERFSLILESASTNQTSMYLCASSPTAAWNSPLHFGNGTRLTVT.

The V call is TRBV5-4, the J call TRBJ2-4; 7 bases agree with TRBD1. Trimming removed 2 bases from V and 0 bases from J; junction bases left unmatched: 8. Germline lookup yields CDR1 SGHNT and CDR2 YYREEE (reference sequence). CDR3 length: 17 residues. CDR3 sequence reads: CASSLNRGGLAKNIQYF. CDR3 sequence (DNA): TGTGCCAGCAGCTTAAATAGAGGGGGCCTAGCCAAAAACATTCAGTACTTC.

The V and J genes are TRBV30 and TRBJ1-1; no reliable D call. Germline V gene lookup returns CDR1 GTSNPN and CDR2 SVGIG (reference sequence). Trimming removed 0 bases from V and 0 bases from J, with 5 bases in between. This CDR3 contains 13 residues. In DNA, the CDR3 is TGTGCCTGGAGTGTACTGATGAACACTGAAGCTTTCTTT. Amino acid sequence: CAWSVLMNTEAFF.

The rearrangement joins TRBV4-3 to TRBJ2-1, with 15 bases lining up with TRBD2. The junction had 7 bases not matched to a gene; V was cut back by 3 bases and J by 7 bases. CDR3 size: 17 residues. The V gene's germline CDR1 is LGHNA and CDR2 YSLEER. This CDR3 reads CASSHRPGLAGGNEQFF. The DNA of the CDR3 is TGCGCCAGCAGCCACCGACCGGGACTAGCGGGGGGAAATGAGCAGTTCTTC.

This clone turned up a few times. J is TRBJ2-3 and V is TRBV30; 11 bases map to TRBD2. J gave up 2 bases and V 7 bases, and 11 bases lay outside the gene matches. This CDR3 has 16 residues. The germline V gene encodes CDR1 GTSNPN and CDR2 SVGIG (reference sequence). The CDR3 bases are TGTGCCTCCCAACTTACGACTAGCGGGGACACAGATACGCAGTATTTT. Translating it yields CASQLTTSGDTDTQYF.

Only a few counts were recorded for this clone. V and J are TRBV9 and TRBJ2-2; 8 bases fit TRBD2. Germline V lookup: CDR1 SGDLS, CDR2 YYNGEE. V was clipped by 4 bases and J by 5 bases; unmatched bases: 10. The CDR3 consists of 16 residues. In DNA form, the CDR3 reads TGTGCCAGCAGCCGGGGGGGGATGCCCCCGACCGGGGAGCTGTTTTTT. As protein: CASSRGGMPPTGELFF.

V gene TRBV7-9 combines with J gene TRBJ1-1, with 9 bases lining up with TRBD1. This CDR3 is built from 16 residues. The germline CDR1 and CDR2 sequences are SEHNR and FQNEAQ (reference sequence). V was pared by 4 bases and J by 1 base, with 7 bases of the junction left unmatched. The DNA for the CDR3 is TGTGCCAGCAGCTCCCAATTGGGACAGGGGAACACTGAAGCTTTCTTT. Amino acid sequence: CASSSQLGQGNTEAFF.

V is TRBV27 and J is TRBJ2-2; a possible D gene is TRBD1 (5 bases). CDR3 length: 12 residues. Germline V gives CDR1 MNHEY, CDR2 SMNVEV (reference sequence). V lost 11 bases and J 1 base, leaving 8 bases between the germline ends. CDR3 nucleotide sequence: TGTGCCGCCGGACAGAACACCGGGGAGCTGTTTTTT. Translating it yields CAAGQNTGELFF.

The CDR3 loop reads CASSPSTGELFF. For the CDR3, the DNA is TGTGCCAGCAGCCCCAGTACCGGGGAGCTGTTTTTT. V is TRBV7-2 and J is TRBJ2-2; D not resolved. Looked up from germline, CDR1 is SGHTA and CDR2 is FQGNSA. V lost 5 bases, J lost 5 bases, and 6 bases lay in between. CDR3 size: 12 residues.

V gene TRBV6-1 combines with J gene TRBJ2-3, with a tentative D call TRBD1 (5 bases). Trimming pared 1 base from V and 3 bases from J, leaving 11 bases between. Germline values: CDR1 MNHNS, CDR2 SASEGT. This CDR3 has 15 residues. CDR3 coding DNA: TGTGCCAGCAGTGAAGATCCTGGGGCGACAGATACGCAGTATTTT. Its protein is CASSEDPGATDTQYF.

This clone showed up just a few times. The chain recombines TRBV25-1 with TRBJ1-1, with 9 bases aligning to TRBD1. Germline CDR1 reads MGHDK; CDR2 reads SYGVNS. J was trimmed by 3 bases and V by 7 bases; bases with no gene match: 3. This CDR3 has 13 amino acids. The CDR3 DNA reads TGTGCCAGCACACGGACAGGGGACACTGAAGCTTTCTTT. It specifies CASTRTGDTEAFF.

This chain uses TRBV5-5 with TRBJ2-7; 8 bases agree with TRBD1. CDR1 and CDR2 from the germline V gene are SGHKS and YYEKEE (reference sequence). This CDR3 is 16 amino acids long. J lost 2 bases, V lost 4 bases, and 11 bases had no gene match. Here the CDR3 reads CASSRKGLDRAYEQYF. The CDR3 region has the DNA TGTGCCAGCAGCCGAAAGGGGTTGGACAGGGCCTACGAGCAGTACTTC.